These 5 T cell receptor beta chains originate from one sample sequenced in a study of immune evolution from preneoplasia to lung adenocarcinoma. TCRdb's table, derived via immunoSEQ multiplex PCR, lists solely in-frame clones and lacks some. The sample includes some 11,000 clones, under 90% of them seen just once. Sequenced material: FFPE minimally invasive lung adenocarcinoma tissue. These receptors all stem from a person aged 70 to 85 with lung adenocarcinoma.

V usage is TRBV6-4 and J usage is TRBJ2-2; 8 bases agree with TRBD1. There are 14 residues in the CDR3. CDR1 is MRHNA and CDR2 is SNTAGT in the germline V gene. Unmatched junction bases numbered 2, after V lost 5 bases and J lost 3 bases. CDR3 region: CASSPTGDTGELFF. The CDR3 coding sequence is TGTGCCAGCAGTCCGACAGGGGACACCGGGGAGCTGTTTTTT.

V and J are TRBV6-4 and TRBJ2-3; TRBD2 is a possible D gene (6 bases). Trimming removed 6 bases from V and 2 bases from J, with 12 bases in between. The CDR3 loop spans 14 amino acids. Germline V gives CDR1 MRHNA, CDR2 SNTAGT. In DNA, the CDR3 is TGTGCCAGCAGAAGGGACTTTGACACAGATACGCAGTATTTT. It translates to CASRRDFDTDTQYF.

The V and J genes are TRBV6-9 and TRBJ2-7; maybe TRBD1 (5 bases). The length of the CDR3 is 19 residues. Germline CDR1 MNHGY, CDR2 SVAAGI. V was shortened by 0 bases and J by 3 bases, with 24 bases between the two germline ends. The CDR3 protein is CASSYSGSDSFKGCYEQYF. The CDR3 DNA reads as TGTGCCAGCAGTTATTCAGGTTCCGACAGCTTTAAGGGGTGCTACGAGCAGTACTTC.

The sample holds one count of this clone. CDR3 residues: CASSIVGENQPQHF. The CDR3 DNA is TGTGCCAGTAGTATAGTTGGGGAAAATCAGCCCCAGCATTTT. The chain couples TRBV19 to TRBJ1-5, with D unresolved. Trimming shortened V by 1 base and J by 4 bases, and 8 bases separated the two germline ends. The CDR3 length is 14 residues. Germline V CDR1 and CDR2: LNHDA, SQIVND (reference sequence).

This chain uses TRBV7-8 with TRBJ2-5, with D uncertain. Trimming cost V 3 bases and J 0 bases, with 5 bases left between them. From germline, CDR1 is SGHVS and CDR2 FQNEAQ. The CDR3 covers 13 residues. The CDR3 DNA follows: TGTGCCAGCAGCTTGCGTTACCAAGAGACCCAGTACTTC. Amino acids: CASSLRYQETQYF.